One and the same sample provided the 28 T cell receptor beta chains below, sequenced in a study of technical replicates of blood from several donors. The repertoire was sequenced with immunoSEQ multiplex PCR; TCRdb's copy has only in-frame clones and lacks some. The table includes around 65,000 clones, around 88% detected once. The sample consisted of PBMCs. The receptor source for this set is a human donor in good health. Some clones in this sample may be carry-over from other donors' samples.

In this sample, this clone turned up a few times. The chain carries TRBV7-7 and TRBJ2-1, with 10 bases aligning to TRBD2. The V segment lost 0 bases and the J segment 6 bases; nucleotides outside the gene matches: 8. The CDR3 loop spans 17 amino acids. Germline values: CDR1 SSHAT, CDR2 FNYEAQ (reference sequence). Written as DNA, the CDR3 is TGTGCCAGCAGCTTAGCGCCGTCCCTAGCGGGAGTCAATGAGCAGTTCTTC. Its protein is CASSLAPSLAGVNEQFF.

This clone was seen a few times. The chain is built from TRBV2 and TRBJ2-3, with D perhaps TRBD2 (7 bases). V was pared by 10 bases and J by 2 bases, with 13 bases between. The CDR3 is 13 residues long. Germline V lookup: CDR1 SNHLY, CDR2 FYNNEI. CDR3 sequence (DNA): TGTGCCAACGGGGGGCAGGTCACAGATACGCAGTATTTT. As protein: CANGGQVTDTQYF.

This chain links TRBV7-2 with TRBJ1-3, with 7 bases aligning to TRBD1. Germline lookup yields CDR1 SGHTA and CDR2 FQGNSA. The junction had 8 bases not matched to a gene; V was cut back by 4 bases and J by 2 bases. The CDR3 totals 16 residues. The CDR3: CASSSLRQGAGNTIYF. The DNA for the CDR3 is TGTGCCAGCAGCTCCCTCCGGCAGGGGGCTGGAAACACCATATATTTT.

Only a few counts were recorded for this clone. The V call is TRBV2, the J call TRBJ2-7; D possibly corresponds to TRBD2 (6 bases). Trimming left V 0 bases short and J 7 bases short, with 10 bases between. Germline CDR1 SNHLY, CDR2 FYNNEI. The CDR3 covers 13 residues. The CDR3 sequence is CASSEARAGEQYF. Written as DNA, the CDR3 is TGTGCCAGCAGTGAAGCCCGTGCGGGGGAGCAGTACTTC.

The chain carries TRBV10-3 and TRBJ1-2, with D perhaps TRBD1 (6 bases). In germline, CDR1 is ENHRY, CDR2 SYGVKD. The ends were cut back, 6 bases at V and 3 bases at J, with 11 bases in the middle. The CDR3 runs to 13 residues. The CDR3 region has the DNA TGTGCCATCAGGGGGGACAACTACTATGGCTACACCTTC. Residues: CAIRGDNYYGYTF.

This chain connects TRBV9 to TRBJ2-3, with TRBD2 identical over 10 bases. CDR3 length: 16 residues. V shed 3 bases, J shed 3 bases, and the junction held 7 bases outside the gene matches. Germline V gene data show CDR1 as SGDLS and CDR2 as YYNGEE. The CDR3 nucleotides read TGTGCCAGCAGCGCTCCGAGCGGGGGGGCAACAGATACGCAGTATTTT. It specifies CASSAPSGGATDTQYF.

The chain carries TRBV19 and TRBJ2-5; 10 bases line up with TRBD2. The CDR3 is 15 amino acids. V lost 1 base to trimming and J lost 1 base; unmatched junction nucleotides: 0. Germline V CDR1 and CDR2: LNHDA, SQIVND (reference sequence). The CDR3 coding sequence is TGTGCCAGTAGTATAGGACTAGCGGGCCAAGAGACCCAGTACTTC. Its translation: CASSIGLAGQETQYF.

The chain uses TRBV6-1 and TRBJ1-1; no firm D call. This CDR3 region has 14 residues. Germline values: CDR1 MNHNS, CDR2 SASEGT. The germline V and J ends were trimmed by 4 bases and 1 base, with 10 bases remaining between them. DNA of the CDR3: TGTGCCAGCAGTGTTACGCGCAAGAACACTGAAGCTTTCTTT. Protein sequence: CASSVTRKNTEAFF.

The chain is built from TRBV4-3 and TRBJ2-7; D unresolved. Trimming took 0 bases from V and 0 from J, leaving 15 bases between them. From germline, CDR1 is LGHNA and CDR2 YSLEER. The CDR3 consists of 17 residues. The CDR3 region has the DNA TGCGCCAGCAGCCAAGATATGCATCCCGATAGCTCCTACGAGCAGTACTTC. It specifies CASSQDMHPDSSYEQYF.

The chain carries TRBV30 and TRBJ2-1, with D possibly matching TRBD2 (6 bases). CDR1 GTSNPN and CDR2 SVGIG come from the germline V gene (reference sequence). The CDR3 has 14 residues. V shed 0 bases and J shed 2 bases, with 8 bases lying between them. The CDR3 nucleotides read TGTGCCTGGAGTGTACTAGCTACCTACAATGAGCAGTTCTTC. Protein product: CAWSVLATYNEQFF. Full variable domain (outside the CDR3, taken from reference TRBV30 and TRBJ2-1): SQTIHQWPATLVQPVGSPLSLECTVEGTSNPNLYWYRQAAGRGLQLLFYSVGIGQISSEVPQNLSASRPQDRQFILSSKKLLLSDSGFYLCAWSVLATYNEQFFGPGTRLTVL.

This clone was observed once. The V and J genes are TRBV4-2 and TRBJ2-1; D possibly corresponds to TRBD1 (5 bases). The CDR3 runs 20 residues. Trimming removed 4 bases at V and 4 bases at J, with 29 bases between. Germline V CDR1 and CDR2: LGHNA, YNFKEQ. CDR3 protein: CASSLRPIIQETTQYNEQFF. CDR3 nucleotides: TGTGCCAGCAGCCTCCGACCCATTATACAGGAGACGACACAGTACAATGAGCAGTTCTTC.

V and J are TRBV11-2 and TRBJ2-7; D is uncertain. Germline CDR1 SGHAT, CDR2 FQNNGV. V lost 4 bases and J lost 1, with 8 bases in between. CDR3 length equals 13 residues. CDR3 loop: CASSSRESYEQYF. The CDR3 DNA is TGTGCCAGCAGCTCCCGCGAATCCTACGAGCAGTACTTC.

This sequence joins TRBV4-1 and TRBJ1-1; tentative D call: TRBD1 (6 bases). This CDR3 has 15 residues. The V gene lost 4 bases and the J gene lost 4 bases, with 16 bases spanning the gap. Germline CDR1 is MGHRA and CDR2 is YSYEKL. CDR3 loop: CASSLATGLGTEAFF. Here the CDR3 DNA reads TGCGCCAGCAGCCTAGCTACAGGGTTGGGCACTGAAGCTTTCTTT.

The gene calls are TRBV7-2 and TRBJ2-2; 10 nucleotides match TRBD2. The germline CDR1 and CDR2 sequences are SGHTA and FQGNSA. J was trimmed by 2 bases and V by 5 bases; bases with no gene match: 8. The CDR3 loop spans 17 amino acids. The CDR3 protein is CASSISGRRPNTGELFF. DNA of the CDR3: TGTGCCAGCAGCATTAGCGGGAGGAGGCCCAACACCGGGGAGCTGTTTTTT.

The V gene is TRBV5-4, the J gene TRBJ2-1, with 8 nucleotides matching TRBD2. There are 17 residues in the CDR3. CDR1 is SGHNT and CDR2 is YYREEE in the germline V gene (reference sequence). J was trimmed by 7 bases and V by 1 base; bases with no gene match: 13. CDR3 sequence (DNA): TGTGCCAGCAGCTTGCTAGCGGGCTCCGCCCGGAGGAATGAGCAGTTCTTC. It encodes CASSLLAGSARRNEQFF.

Written as DNA, the CDR3 is TGTGCCAGCACCCAAAGGGGGGGGCGCTTAGAGACCCAGTACTTC. Translation: CASTQRGGRLETQYF. V gene TRBV7-2 combines with J gene TRBJ2-5; D perhaps matches TRBD2 (7 bases). V was cut by 7 bases and J by 4 bases, with 19 bases left in between. The CDR3 is made up of 15 amino acids. Germline values: CDR1 SGHTA, CDR2 FQGNSA.

V and J are TRBV6-6 and TRBJ1-2, with 7 positions matching TRBD1. CDR1 and CDR2 (germline): MNHNY, SVGAGI (reference sequence). The CDR3 length is 15 residues. J lost 2 bases, V lost 5 bases, and 8 bases had no gene match. CDR3 residues: CASSSRTGENYGYTF. DNA for the CDR3: TGTGCCAGCAGTAGTCGGACAGGAGAGAACTATGGCTACACCTTC.

This chain uses TRBV7-2 with TRBJ1-3; unclear D gene. Looked up from germline, CDR1 is SGHTA and CDR2 is FQGNSA. The length of the CDR3 is 13 residues. V lost 8 bases to trimming and J lost 9 bases, with 17 bases between them. CDR3 region: CASLYLERGTIYF. The CDR3, as DNA: TGTGCCAGCTTATATCTTGAGCGCGGCACCATATATTTT. Combining the CDR3 with reference TRBV7-2 and TRBJ1-3 gives the whole variable domain GAGVSQSPSNKVTEKGKDVELRCDPISGHTALYWYRQSLGQGLEFLIYFQGNSAPDKSGLPSDRFSAERTGGSVSTLTIQRTQQEDSAVYLCASLYLERGTIYFGEGSWLTVV.

The rearrangement joins TRBV27 to TRBJ1-4, with 8 positions matching TRBD1. CDR3 length equals 15 residues. J gave up 6 bases and V 8 bases, and 11 bases lay outside the gene matches. From germline, CDR1 is MNHEY and CDR2 SMNVEV (reference sequence). The CDR3 sequence is CASGYQTGGDEKLFF. The DNA for the CDR3 is TGTGCCAGCGGCTATCAAACAGGGGGAGATGAAAAACTGTTTTTT.

The rearrangement uses TRBV4-1 and TRBJ2-1; 8 bases match TRBD1. Per germline, CDR1 MGHRA and CDR2 YSYEKL. Germline trimming cut 2 bases from V and 2 bases from J; bases unmatched to any gene: 2. The CDR3 runs 15 residues. The CDR3 sequence: CASSQYRGAYNEQFF. The CDR3 coding sequence is TGCGCCAGCAGCCAATACAGGGGGGCCTACAATGAGCAGTTCTTC.

This clone was observed once. The chain joins TRBV27 to TRBJ2-3; no clear D. Germline values: CDR1 MNHEY, CDR2 SMNVEV (reference sequence). The V gene lost 2 bases and the J gene lost 8 bases, with 11 bases spanning the gap. The CDR3 sequence is 13 residues long. The CDR3, as DNA: TGTGCCAGCAGTTTAAGTGGGCAGTTTACGCAGTATTTT. Translating it yields CASSLSGQFTQYF.

The chain recombines TRBV4-2 with TRBJ2-1, with a tentative D call TRBD1 (5 bases). Per germline, CDR1 LGHNA and CDR2 YNFKEQ. The germline V and J ends were trimmed by 3 bases and 8 bases, with 20 bases remaining between them. The CDR3 has 16 amino acids. CDR3 sequence: CASSHTLGQGNDEQFF. The CDR3 nucleotides read TGTGCCAGCAGCCACACTCTAGGGCAGGGAAATGATGAGCAGTTCTTC.

This chain uses TRBV19 with TRBJ2-7; 7 nucleotides line up with TRBD1. The V and J ends lost 8 bases and 3 bases, in that order; junction bases with no gene match: 10. This CDR3 is built from 14 residues. Germline V gene data show CDR1 as LNHDA and CDR2 as SQIVND (reference sequence). CDR3 sequence reads: CASSPGTARYEQYF. CDR3 coding DNA: TGTGCCAGTTCTCCCGGGACAGCTCGCTACGAGCAGTACTTC.

The chain carries TRBV4-3 and TRBJ1-1, with no clear D. V was trimmed by 0 bases and J by 3 bases, leaving 11 bases between them. The germline V gene encodes CDR1 LGHNA and CDR2 YSLEER. This CDR3 is 15 amino acids long. CDR3 in amino acids: CASSQDFREHTEAFF. CDR3 DNA sequence: TGCGCCAGCAGCCAAGATTTTAGGGAGCACACTGAAGCTTTCTTT.

V is TRBV4-1 and J is TRBJ2-5, with 10 bases matching TRBD2. CDR3 length: 16 amino acids. Looked up from germline, CDR1 is MGHRA and CDR2 is YSYEKL. Trimming cost V 3 bases and J 4 bases; bases outside gene matches: 8. CDR3 protein: CASSQSSGGRGETQYF. CDR3 nucleotides: TGCGCCAGCAGCCAGAGTAGCGGGGGGCGAGGAGAGACCCAGTACTTC.

This chain links TRBV27 with TRBJ2-2; TRBD2 might be the D (6 bases). CDR1 and CDR2 (germline): MNHEY, SMNVEV (reference sequence). The CDR3 is 14 residues long. V was pared by 8 bases and J by 7 bases, with 17 bases between. CDR3 nucleotide sequence: TGTGCCAGCCGGGGGACTCCAAGGGGCGGGGAGCTGTTTTTT. It yields the protein CASRGTPRGGELFF.

The chain employs TRBV4-3 and TRBJ1-4, with no clear D. With 3 bases removed from V and 4 bases from J, the gap between germline ends came to 9 bases. CDR1 and CDR2 (germline): LGHNA, YSLEER. The CDR3 totals 14 residues. In DNA, the CDR3 is TGCGCCAGCAGCCACGACAAGAATAATGAAAAACTGTTTTTT. This codes for CASSHDKNNEKLFF.

The chain is built from TRBV7-3 and TRBJ1-2; 10 bases match TRBD1. The CDR3 totals 14 residues. The germline V gene has CDR1 SGHTA and CDR2 FQGTGA. After removal of 3 bases from V and 4 bases from J, the junction contained 2 bases not matched to a gene. DNA of the CDR3: TGTGCCAGCAGCTTCGGACAGGGGGTCTATGGCTACACCTTC. Encoded protein: CASSFGQGVYGYTF.